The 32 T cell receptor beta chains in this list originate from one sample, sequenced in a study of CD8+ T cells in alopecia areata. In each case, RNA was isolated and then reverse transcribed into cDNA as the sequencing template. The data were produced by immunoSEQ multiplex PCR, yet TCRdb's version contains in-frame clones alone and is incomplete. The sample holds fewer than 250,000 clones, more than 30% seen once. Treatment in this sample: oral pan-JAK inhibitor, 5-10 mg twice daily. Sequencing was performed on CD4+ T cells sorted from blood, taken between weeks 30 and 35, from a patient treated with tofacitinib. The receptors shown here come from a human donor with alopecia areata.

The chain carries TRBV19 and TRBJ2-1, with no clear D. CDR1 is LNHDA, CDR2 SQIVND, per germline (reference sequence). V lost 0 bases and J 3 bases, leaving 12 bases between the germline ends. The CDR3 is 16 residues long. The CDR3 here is CASSIDPAGNYNEQFF. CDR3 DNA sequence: TGTGCCAGTAGTATAGATCCCGCTGGAAACTACAATGAGCAGTTCTTC.

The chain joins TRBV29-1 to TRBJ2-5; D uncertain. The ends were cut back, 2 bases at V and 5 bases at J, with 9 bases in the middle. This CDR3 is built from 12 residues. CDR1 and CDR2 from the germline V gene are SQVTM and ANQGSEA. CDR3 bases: TGCAGCGTTGAACAGCCCCCGGAGACCCAGTACTTC. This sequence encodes CSVEQPPETQYF.

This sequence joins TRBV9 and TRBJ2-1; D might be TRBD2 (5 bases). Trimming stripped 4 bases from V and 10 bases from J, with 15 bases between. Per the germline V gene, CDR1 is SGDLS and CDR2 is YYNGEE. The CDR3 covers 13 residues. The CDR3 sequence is CASSSSSSGEQFF. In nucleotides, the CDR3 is TGTGCCAGCAGCTCAAGCTCTTCGGGGGAGCAGTTCTTC.

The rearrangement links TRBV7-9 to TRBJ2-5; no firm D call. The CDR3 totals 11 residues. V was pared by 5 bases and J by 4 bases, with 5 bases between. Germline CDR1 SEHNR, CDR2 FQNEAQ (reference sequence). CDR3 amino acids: CASSPIETQYF. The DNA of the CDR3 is TGTGCCAGCAGCCCCATAGAGACCCAGTACTTC.

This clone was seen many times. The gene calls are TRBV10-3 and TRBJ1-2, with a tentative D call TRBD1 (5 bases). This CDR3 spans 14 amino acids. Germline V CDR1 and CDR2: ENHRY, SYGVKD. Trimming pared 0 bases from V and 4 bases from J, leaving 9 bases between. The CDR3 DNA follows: TGTGCCATCAGTGAGTCCGCAGGGACCTATGGCTACACCTTC. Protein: CAISESAGTYGYTF.

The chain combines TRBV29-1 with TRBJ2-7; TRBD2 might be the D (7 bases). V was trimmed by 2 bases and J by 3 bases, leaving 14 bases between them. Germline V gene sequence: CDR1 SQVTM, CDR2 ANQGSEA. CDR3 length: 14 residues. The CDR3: CSVELAGALYEQYF. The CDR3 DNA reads TGCAGCGTTGAACTGGCGGGGGCCCTCTACGAGCAGTACTTC.

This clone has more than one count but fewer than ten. CDR3 sequence reads: CASSPGYAAEAFF. The CDR3 nucleotides read TGTGCCAGCTCACCAGGGTACGCCGCTGAAGCTTTCTTT. This sequence joins TRBV18 and TRBJ1-1; D remains unclear. Germline values: CDR1 KGHSH, CDR2 LQKENI. Trimming cost V 2 bases and J 6 bases, with 10 bases left between them. The CDR3 consists of 13 residues.

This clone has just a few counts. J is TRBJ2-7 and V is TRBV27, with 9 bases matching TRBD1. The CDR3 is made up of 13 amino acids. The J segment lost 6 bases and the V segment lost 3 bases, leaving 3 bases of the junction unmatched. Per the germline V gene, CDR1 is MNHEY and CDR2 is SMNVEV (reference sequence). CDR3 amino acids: CASSFQDRGEQYF. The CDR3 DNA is TGTGCCAGCAGTTTTCAGGACAGGGGCGAGCAGTACTTC.

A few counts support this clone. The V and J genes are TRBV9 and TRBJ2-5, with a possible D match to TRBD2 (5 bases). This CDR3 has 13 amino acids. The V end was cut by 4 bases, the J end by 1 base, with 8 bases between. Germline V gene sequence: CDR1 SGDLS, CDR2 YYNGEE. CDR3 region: CASSQRGQETQYF. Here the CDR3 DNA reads TGTGCCAGCAGCCAACGGGGCCAAGAGACCCAGTACTTC.

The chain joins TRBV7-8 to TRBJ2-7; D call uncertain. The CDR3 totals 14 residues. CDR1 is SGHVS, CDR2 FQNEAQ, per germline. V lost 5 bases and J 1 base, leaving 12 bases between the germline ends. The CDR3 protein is CASSTVGVSYEQYF. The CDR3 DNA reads TGTGCCAGCAGCACGGTCGGAGTGTCCTACGAGCAGTACTTC.

Here the CDR3 reads CASSPSSGFYGYTF. CDR3 coding DNA: TGTGCCAGCAGCCCTAGTTCAGGATTCTATGGCTACACCTTC. The chain carries TRBV7-9 and TRBJ1-2; D is undetermined. The CDR3 runs to 14 residues. The germline gives CDR1 SEHNR, CDR2 FQNEAQ (reference sequence). V was shortened by 5 bases and J by 4 bases, with 14 bases between the two germline ends.

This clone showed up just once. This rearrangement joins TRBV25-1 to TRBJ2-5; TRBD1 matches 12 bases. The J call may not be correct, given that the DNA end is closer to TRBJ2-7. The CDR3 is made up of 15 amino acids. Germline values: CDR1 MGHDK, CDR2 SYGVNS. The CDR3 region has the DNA TGTGCCAGCAGTGAGGGACAGGGGGCGCTTACCGAGCAGTACTTC. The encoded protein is CASSEGQGALTEQYF.

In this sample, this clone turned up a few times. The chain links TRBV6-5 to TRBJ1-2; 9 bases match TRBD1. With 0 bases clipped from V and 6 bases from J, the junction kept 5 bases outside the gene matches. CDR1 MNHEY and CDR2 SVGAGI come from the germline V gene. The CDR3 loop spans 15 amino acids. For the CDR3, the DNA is TGTGCCAGCAGTTACTCCGACAGGGGGAAGAATGGCTACACCTTC. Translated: CASSYSDRGKNGYTF.

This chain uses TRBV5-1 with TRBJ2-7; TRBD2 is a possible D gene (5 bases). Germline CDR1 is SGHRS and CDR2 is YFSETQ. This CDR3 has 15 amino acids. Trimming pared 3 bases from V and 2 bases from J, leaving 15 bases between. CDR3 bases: TGCGCCAGCAGCTGGAGGTCGGGCATAACCTACGAGCAGTACTTC. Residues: CASSWRSGITYEQYF.

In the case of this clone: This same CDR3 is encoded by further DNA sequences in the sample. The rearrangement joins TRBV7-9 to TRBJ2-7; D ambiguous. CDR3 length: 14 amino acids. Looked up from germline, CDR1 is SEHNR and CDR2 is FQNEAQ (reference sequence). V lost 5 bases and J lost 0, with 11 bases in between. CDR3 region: CASSPGGSSYEQYF. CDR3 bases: TGTGCCAGCAGCCCCGGTGGGTCCTCCTACGAGCAGTACTTC.

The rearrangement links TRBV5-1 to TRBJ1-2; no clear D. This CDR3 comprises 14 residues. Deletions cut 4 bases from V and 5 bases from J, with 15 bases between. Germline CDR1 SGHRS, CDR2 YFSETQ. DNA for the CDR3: TGCGCCAGCAGCCCGCGGCAGGAATATTATGGCTACACCTTC. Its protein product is CASSPRQEYYGYTF.

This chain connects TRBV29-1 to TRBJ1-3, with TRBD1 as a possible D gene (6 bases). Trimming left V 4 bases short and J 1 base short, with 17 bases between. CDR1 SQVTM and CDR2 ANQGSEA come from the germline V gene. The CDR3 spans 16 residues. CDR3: CSVGILQGRSGNTIYF. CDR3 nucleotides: TGCAGCGTTGGTATATTACAGGGAAGATCTGGAAACACCATATATTTT. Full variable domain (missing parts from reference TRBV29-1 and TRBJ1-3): SAVISQKPSRDICQRGTSLTIQCQVDSQVTMMFWYRQQPGQSLTLIATANQGSEATYESGFVIDKFPISRPNLTFSTLTVSNMSPEDSSIYLCSVGILQGRSGNTIYFGEGSWLTVV.

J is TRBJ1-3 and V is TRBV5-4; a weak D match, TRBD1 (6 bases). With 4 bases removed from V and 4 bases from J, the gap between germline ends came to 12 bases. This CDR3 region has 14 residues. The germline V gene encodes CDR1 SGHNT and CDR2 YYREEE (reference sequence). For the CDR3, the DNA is TGTGCCAGCAGCCTACAGGGCCTCGGAAACACCATATATTTT. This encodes CASSLQGLGNTIYF.

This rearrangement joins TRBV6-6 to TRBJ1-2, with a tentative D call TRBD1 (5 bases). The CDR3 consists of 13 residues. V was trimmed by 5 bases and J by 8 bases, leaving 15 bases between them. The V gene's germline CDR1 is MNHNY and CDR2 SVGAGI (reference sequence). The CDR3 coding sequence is TGTGCCAGCAGTCTACTGGGGGGGGAGGGCTACACCTTC. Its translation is CASSLLGGEGYTF.

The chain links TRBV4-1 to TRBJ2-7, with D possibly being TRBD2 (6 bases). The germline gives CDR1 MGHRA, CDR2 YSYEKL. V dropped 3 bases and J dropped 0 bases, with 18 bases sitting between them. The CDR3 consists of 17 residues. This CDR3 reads CASSQNTWWEDSYEQYF. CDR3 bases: TGCGCCAGCAGCCAGAATACTTGGTGGGAGGACTCCTACGAGCAGTACTTC.

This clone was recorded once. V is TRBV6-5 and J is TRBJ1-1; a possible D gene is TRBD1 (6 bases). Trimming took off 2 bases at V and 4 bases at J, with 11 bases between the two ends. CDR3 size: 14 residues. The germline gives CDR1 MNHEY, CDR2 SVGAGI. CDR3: CASSYRGVPTEAFF. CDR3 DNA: TGTGCCAGCAGTTACAGGGGGGTCCCCACTGAAGCTTTCTTT.

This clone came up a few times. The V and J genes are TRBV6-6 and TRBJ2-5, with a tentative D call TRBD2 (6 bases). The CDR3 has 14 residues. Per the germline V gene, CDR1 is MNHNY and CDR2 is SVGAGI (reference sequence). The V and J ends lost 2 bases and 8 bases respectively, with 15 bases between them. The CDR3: CASSYGTPPQTQYF. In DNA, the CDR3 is TGTGCCAGCAGTTACGGGACTCCCCCCCAAACCCAGTACTTC.

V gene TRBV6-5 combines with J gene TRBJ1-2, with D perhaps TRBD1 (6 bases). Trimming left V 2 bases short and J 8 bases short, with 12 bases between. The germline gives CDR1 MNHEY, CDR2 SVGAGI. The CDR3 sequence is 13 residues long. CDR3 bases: TGTGCCAGCAGTTACGCGGGGGCAGGCGGCTACACCTTC. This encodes CASSYAGAGGYTF.

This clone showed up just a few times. The DNA for the CDR3 is TGTGCCAGCACCCGGTCGGCAGGTGCCTACGAGCAGTACTTC. It is translated as CASTRSAGAYEQYF. The rearrangement uses TRBV9 and TRBJ2-7; D is uncertain. Germline V CDR1 and CDR2: SGDLS, YYNGEE. V dropped 6 bases and J dropped 2 bases, with 15 bases sitting between them. The CDR3 consists of 14 residues.

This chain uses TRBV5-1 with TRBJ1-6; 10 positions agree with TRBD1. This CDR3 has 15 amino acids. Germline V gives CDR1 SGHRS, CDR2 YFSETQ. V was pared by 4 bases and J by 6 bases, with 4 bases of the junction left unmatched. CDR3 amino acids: CASSTRDRGNSPLHF. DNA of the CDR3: TGCGCCAGCAGCACCCGGGACAGGGGTAATTCACCCCTCCACTTT.

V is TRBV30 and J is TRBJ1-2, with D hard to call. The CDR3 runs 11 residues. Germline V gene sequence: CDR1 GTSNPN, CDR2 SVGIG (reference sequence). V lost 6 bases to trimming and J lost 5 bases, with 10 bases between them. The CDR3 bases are TGTGCCTGCAACTTGCTTTATGGCTACACCTTC. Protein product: CACNLLYGYTF. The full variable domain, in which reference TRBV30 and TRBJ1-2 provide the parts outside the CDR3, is SQTIHQWPATLVQPVGSPLSLECTVEGTSNPNLYWYRQAAGRGLQLLFYSVGIGQISSEVPQNLSASRPQDRQFILSSKKLLLSDSGFYLCACNLLYGYTFGSGTRLTVV.

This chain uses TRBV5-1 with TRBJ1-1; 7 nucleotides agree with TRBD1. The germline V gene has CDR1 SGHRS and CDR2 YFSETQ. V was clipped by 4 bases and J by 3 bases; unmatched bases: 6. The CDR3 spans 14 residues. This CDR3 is CASSRDREYTEAFF. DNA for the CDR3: TGCGCCAGCAGCCGAGACAGGGAATACACTGAAGCTTTCTTT.

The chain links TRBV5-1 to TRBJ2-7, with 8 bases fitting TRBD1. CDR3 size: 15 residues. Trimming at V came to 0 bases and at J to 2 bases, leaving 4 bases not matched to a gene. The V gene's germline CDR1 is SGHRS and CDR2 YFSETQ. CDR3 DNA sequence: TGCGCCAGCAGCTTGGGAGGACAGGGTGCCTACGAGCAGTACTTC. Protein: CASSLGGQGAYEQYF. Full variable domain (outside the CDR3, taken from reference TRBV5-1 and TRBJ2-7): KAGVTQTPRYLIKTRGQQVTLSCSPISGHRSVSWYQQTPGQGLQFLFEYFSETQRNKGNFPGRFSGRQFSNSRSEMNVSTLELGDSALYLCASSLGGQGAYEQYFGPGTRLTVT.

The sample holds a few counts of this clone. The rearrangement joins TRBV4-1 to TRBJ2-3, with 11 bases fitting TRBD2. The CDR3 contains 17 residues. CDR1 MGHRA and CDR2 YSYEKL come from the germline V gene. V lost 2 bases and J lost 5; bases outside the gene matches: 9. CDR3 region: CASSQRQLAGVQDTQYF. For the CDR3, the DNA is TGCGCCAGCAGCCAAAGACAACTAGCGGGAGTGCAAGATACGCAGTATTTT.

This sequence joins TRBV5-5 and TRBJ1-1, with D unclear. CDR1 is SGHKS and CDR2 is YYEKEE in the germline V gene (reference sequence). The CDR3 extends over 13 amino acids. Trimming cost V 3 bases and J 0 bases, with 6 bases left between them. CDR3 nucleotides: TGTGCCAGCAGCTCGCCAATGAACACTGAAGCTTTCTTT. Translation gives CASSSPMNTEAFF.

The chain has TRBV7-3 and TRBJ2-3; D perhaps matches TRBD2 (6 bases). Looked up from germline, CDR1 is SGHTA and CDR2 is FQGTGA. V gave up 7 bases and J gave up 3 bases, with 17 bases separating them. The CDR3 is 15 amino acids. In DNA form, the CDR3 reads TGTGCCAGCACCCCTGGCGGGATTAGAACAGATACGCAGTATTTT. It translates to CASTPGGIRTDTQYF.

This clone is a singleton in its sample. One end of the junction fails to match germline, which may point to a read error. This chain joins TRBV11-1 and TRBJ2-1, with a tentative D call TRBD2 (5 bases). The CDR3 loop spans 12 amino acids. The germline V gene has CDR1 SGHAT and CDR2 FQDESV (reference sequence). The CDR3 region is CASKDSNNEQFF. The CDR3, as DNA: TGTGCCAGCAAGGACTCCAACAATGAGCAGTTCTTC.